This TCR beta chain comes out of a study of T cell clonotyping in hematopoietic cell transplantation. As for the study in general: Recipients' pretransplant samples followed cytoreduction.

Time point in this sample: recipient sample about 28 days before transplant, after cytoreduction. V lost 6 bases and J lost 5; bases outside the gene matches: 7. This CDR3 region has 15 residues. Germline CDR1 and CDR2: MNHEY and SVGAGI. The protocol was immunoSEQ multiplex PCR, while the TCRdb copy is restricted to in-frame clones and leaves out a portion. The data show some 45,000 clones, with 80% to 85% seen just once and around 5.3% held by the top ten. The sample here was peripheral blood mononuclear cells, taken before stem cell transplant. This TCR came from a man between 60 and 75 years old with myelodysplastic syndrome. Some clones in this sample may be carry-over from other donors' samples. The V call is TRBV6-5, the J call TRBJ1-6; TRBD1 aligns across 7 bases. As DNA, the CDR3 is TGTGCCAGCAGCCCGGTGGGGACAGATAATTCACCCCTCCACTTT. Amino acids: CASSPVGTDNSPLHF.